A selection of T cell receptor beta chains follows, all from one sample in a study of OX40 agonist ivuxolimab in advanced cancers. Some clones are missing from TCRdb's copy, which holds only in-frame ones; the method was immunoSEQ multiplex PCR. The sample carries roughly 100,000 clones, about nine tenths recorded once. Material: CD4+ or CD8+ T cells sorted from blood, obtained in a trial of the OX40 agonist ivuxolimab. Every receptor here comes from an adult with an advanced solid tumor such as melanoma, head and neck, liver or kidney cancer. The CDR3 runs from the conserved cysteine through the conserved F or W. The D gene is left open where the match is weak. Size values are once, few and many counts, or a class for expanded clones, and some rows have none.

15,TRBV19,TRBJ2-2,few,TRBD1,CASGNRDRATGELFF,TGTGCCAGTGGGAACAGGGACAGGGCCACCGGGGAGCTGTTTTTT
11,TRBV2,TRBJ2-1,NA,NA,CASRGNNEQFF,TGTGCCAGCAGGGGGAACAATGAGCAGTTCTTC
16,TRBV30,TRBJ2-3,NA,TRBD2,CAWSFGLAGLTDTQYF,TGTGCCTGGAGTTTTGGACTAGCGGGACTCACAGATACGCAGTATTTT
15,TRBV30,TRBJ2-4,few,TRBD1,CAWSGGTGVKNIQYF,TGTGCCTGGAGCGGCGGGACAGGGGTCAAAAACATTCAGTACTTC
14,TRBV7-8,TRBJ2-3,NA,NA,CASSSSPGTDTQYF,TGTGCCAGCAGCTCTTCCCCGGGGACAGATACGCAGTATTTT
15,TRBV6-1,TRBJ1-5,NA,NA,CASSERGTTQGPQHF,TGTGCCAGCAGTGAACGTGGGACGACCCAGGGGCCCCAGCATTTT
11,TRBV28,TRBJ2-5,NA,NA,CASSFTETQYF,TGTGCCAGCAGTTTCACGGAGACCCAGTACTTC
13,TRBV7-9,TRBJ2-1,NA,NA,CASSPGGRSEQFF,TGTGCCAGCAGCCCCGGGGGGCGGAGTGAGCAGTTCTTC
16,TRBV4-3,TRBJ2-7,NA,TRBD2,CASSQDRASGHYEQYF,TGCGCCAGCAGCCAAGATCGGGCTAGCGGACACTACGAGCAGTACTTC
12,TRBV10-3,TRBJ2-5,NA,NA,CAIGGGQETQYF,TGTGCCATCGGGGGCGGGCAAGAGACCCAGTACTTC
17,TRBV5-1,TRBJ1-1,NA,NA,CASSSLGRLQSGTEAFF,TGCGCCAGCAGCTCTTTGGGACGACTGCAATCAGGCACTGAAGCTTTCTTT
13,TRBV6-5,TRBJ2-1,NA,TRBD2,CASSGGAYNEQFF,TGTGCCAGCAGTGGGGGGGCCTACAATGAGCAGTTCTTC
14,TRBV5-1,TRBJ1-1,NA,NA,CASSLAHTNTEAFF,TGCGCCAGCAGCTTGGCTCATACAAACACTGAAGCTTTCTTT
17,TRBV2,TRBJ1-1,NA,NA,CASSESRSGGGDTEAFF,TGTGCCAGCAGTGAAAGTCGGTCGGGAGGGGGGGACACTGAAGCTTTCTTT
11,TRBV7-9,TRBJ2-1,few,NA,CASSPSNEQFF,TGTGCCAGCAGCCCTTCGAATGAGCAGTTCTTC
12,TRBV30,TRBJ2-7,NA,NA,CAFLPRPYEQYF,TGTGCCTTTCTCCCTCGCCCCTACGAGCAGTACTTC
17,TRBV12-5,TRBJ2-2,NA,TRBD2,CATNPGLAGVSTGELFF,TGTGCTACAAACCCGGGACTAGCGGGAGTATCCACCGGGGAGCTGTTTTTT
16,TRBV27,TRBJ2-1,NA,TRBD2,CASSLRGTSGIYEQFF,TGTGCCAGCAGTTTACGTGGGACTAGCGGGATCTATGAGCAGTTCTTC
17,TRBV28,TRBJ1-1,once,TRBD1,CASSFSQGALGETEAFF,TGTGCCAGCAGTTTTTCCCAGGGGGCCCTCGGGGAGACTGAAGCTTTCTTT
14,TRBV28,TRBJ1-2,once,NA,CASRPQGSFGGYTF,TGTGCCAGCAGACCCCAGGGGTCATTCGGGGGCTACACCTTC
17,TRBV7-6,TRBJ2-1,NA,TRBD2,CASSLDLAGGFYNEQFF,TGTGCCAGCAGCTTAGACCTAGCGGGAGGTTTCTACAATGAGCAGTTCTTC
17,TRBV7-2,TRBJ1-2,NA,NA,CASSRPGPPSYNYGYTF,TGTGCCAGCAGCCGACCGGGTCCCCCGTCATATAACTATGGCTACACCTTC